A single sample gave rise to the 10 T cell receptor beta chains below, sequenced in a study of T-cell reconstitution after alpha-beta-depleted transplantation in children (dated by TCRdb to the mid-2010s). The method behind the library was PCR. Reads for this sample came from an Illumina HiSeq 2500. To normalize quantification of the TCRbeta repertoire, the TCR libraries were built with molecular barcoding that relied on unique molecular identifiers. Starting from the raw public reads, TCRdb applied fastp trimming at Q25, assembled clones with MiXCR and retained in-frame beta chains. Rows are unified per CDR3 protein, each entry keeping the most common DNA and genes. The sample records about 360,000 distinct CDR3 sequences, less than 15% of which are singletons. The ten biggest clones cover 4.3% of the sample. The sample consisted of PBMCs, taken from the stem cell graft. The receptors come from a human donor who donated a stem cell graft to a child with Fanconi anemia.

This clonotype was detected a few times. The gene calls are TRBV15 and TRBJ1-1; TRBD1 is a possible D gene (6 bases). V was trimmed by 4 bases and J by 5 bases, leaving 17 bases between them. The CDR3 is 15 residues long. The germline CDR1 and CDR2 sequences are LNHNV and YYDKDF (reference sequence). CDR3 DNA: TGTGCCACCAGCACCCTCCACAGGGTGTTTACTGAAGCTTTCTTT. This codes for CATSTLHRVFTEAFF.

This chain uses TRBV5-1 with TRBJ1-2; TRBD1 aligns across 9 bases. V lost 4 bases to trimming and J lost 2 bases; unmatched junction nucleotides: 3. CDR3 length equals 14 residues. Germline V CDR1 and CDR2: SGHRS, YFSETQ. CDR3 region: CASSPGTGNYGYTF. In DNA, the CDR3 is TGCGCCAGCAGCCCTGGGACAGGGAACTATGGCTACACCTTC.

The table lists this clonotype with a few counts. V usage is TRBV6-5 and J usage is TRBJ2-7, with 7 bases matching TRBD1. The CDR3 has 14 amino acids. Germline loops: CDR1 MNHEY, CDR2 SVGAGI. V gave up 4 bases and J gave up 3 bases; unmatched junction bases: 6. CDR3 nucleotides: TGTGCCAGCAGTTCCCCAGGGGGTCACTACGAGCAGTACTTC. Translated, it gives CASSSPGGHYEQYF.

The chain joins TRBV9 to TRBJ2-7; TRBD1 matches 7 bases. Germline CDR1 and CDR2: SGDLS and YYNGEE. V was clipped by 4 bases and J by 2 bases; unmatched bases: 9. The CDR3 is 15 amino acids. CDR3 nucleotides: TGTGCCAGCAGCCCCCTAGACAGGGTGCCCTACGAGCAGTACTTC. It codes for CASSPLDRVPYEQYF.

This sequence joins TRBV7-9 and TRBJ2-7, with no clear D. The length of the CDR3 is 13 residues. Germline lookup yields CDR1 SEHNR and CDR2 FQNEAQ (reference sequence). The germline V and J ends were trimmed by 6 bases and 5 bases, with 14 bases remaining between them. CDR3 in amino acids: CASSSDGSDEQYF. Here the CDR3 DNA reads TGTGCCAGCAGTTCCGACGGCTCTGACGAGCAGTACTTC.

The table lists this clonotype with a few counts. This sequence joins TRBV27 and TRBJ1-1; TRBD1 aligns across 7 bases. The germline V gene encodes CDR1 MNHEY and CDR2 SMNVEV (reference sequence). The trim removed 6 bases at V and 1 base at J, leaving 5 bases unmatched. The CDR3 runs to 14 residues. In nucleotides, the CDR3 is TGTGCCAGCAGAAACAGGGGTCCGAACACTGAAGCTTTCTTT. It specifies CASRNRGPNTEAFF.

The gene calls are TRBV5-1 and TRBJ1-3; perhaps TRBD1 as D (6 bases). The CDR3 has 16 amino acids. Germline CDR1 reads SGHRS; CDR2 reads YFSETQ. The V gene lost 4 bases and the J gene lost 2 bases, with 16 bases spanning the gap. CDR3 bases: TGCGCCAGCAGCAGCAGACCGGACAGCACTGGAAACACCATATATTTT. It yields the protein CASSSRPDSTGNTIYF.

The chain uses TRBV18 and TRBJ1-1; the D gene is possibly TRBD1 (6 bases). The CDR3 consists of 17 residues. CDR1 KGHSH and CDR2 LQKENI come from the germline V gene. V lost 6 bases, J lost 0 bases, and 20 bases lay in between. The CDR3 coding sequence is TGTGCCAGCTCCTGGGAAGCCCTACAGGGTGTGAACACTGAAGCTTTCTTT. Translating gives CASSWEALQGVNTEAFF. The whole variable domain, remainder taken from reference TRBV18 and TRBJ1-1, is NAGVMQNPRHLVRRRGQEARLRCSPMKGHSHVYWYRQLPEEGLKFMVYLQKENIIDESGMPKERFSAEFPKEGPSILRIQQVVRGDSAAYFCASSWEALQGVNTEAFFGQGTRLTVV.

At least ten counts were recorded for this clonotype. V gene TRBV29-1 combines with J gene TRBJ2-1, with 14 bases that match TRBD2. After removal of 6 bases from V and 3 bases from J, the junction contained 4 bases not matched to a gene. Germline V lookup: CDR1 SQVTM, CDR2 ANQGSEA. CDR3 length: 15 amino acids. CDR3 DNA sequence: TGCAGCGTCGACGGGACTAGCGGGGGCTACAATGAGCAGTTCTTC. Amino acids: CSVDGTSGGYNEQFF.

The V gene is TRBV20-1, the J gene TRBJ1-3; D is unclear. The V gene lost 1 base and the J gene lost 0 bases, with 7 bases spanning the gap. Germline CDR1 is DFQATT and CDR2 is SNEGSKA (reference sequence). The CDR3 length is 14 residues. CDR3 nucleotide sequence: TGCAGTGCTAGAGTGACGGTCTCTGGAAACACCATATATTTT. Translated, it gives CSARVTVSGNTIYF.